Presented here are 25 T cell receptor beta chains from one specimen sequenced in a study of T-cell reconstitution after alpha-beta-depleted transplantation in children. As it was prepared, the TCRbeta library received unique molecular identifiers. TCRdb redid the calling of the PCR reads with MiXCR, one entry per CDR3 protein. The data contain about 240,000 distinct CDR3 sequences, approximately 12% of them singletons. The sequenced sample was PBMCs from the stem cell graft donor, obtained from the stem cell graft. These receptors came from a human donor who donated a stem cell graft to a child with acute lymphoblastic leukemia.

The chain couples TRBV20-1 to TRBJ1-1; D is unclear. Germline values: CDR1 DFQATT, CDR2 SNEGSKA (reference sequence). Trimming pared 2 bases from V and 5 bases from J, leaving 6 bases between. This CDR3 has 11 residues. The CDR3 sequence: CSARRVTEAFF. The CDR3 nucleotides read TGCAGTGCTAGAAGGGTTACTGAAGCTTTCTTT.

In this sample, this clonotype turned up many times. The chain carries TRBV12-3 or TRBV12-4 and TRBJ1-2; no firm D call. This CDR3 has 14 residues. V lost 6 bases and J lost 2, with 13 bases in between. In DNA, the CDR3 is TGTGCCAGCAGCCCCAGCGGGCCAAACTATGGCTACACCTTC. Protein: CASSPSGPNYGYTF.

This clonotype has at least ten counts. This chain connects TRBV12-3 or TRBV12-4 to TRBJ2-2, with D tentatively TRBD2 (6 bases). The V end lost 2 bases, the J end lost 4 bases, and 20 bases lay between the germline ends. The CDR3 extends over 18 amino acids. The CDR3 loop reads CASSLFNWRAPSTGELFF. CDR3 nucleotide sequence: TGTGCCAGCAGTTTATTTAATTGGAGGGCCCCAAGCACCGGGGAGCTGTTTTTT.

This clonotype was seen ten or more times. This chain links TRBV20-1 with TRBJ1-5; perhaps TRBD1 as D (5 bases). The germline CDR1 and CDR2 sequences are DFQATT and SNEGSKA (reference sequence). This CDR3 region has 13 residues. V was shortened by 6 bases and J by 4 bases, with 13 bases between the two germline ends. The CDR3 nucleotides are TGCAGTGCCTTCCGGGGCACAAATCAGCCCCAGCATTTT. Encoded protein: CSAFRGTNQPQHF.

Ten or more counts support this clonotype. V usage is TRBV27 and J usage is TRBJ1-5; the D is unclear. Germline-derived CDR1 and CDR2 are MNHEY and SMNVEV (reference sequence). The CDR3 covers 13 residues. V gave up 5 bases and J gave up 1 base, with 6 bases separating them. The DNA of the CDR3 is TGTGCCAGCAGTCCCTCAAGCAATCAGCCCCAGCATTTT. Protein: CASSPSSNQPQHF.

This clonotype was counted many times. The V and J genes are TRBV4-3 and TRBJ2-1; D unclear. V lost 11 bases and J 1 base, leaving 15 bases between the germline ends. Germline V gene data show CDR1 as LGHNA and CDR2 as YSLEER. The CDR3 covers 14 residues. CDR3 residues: CARPNIGSYNEQFF. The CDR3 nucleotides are TGCGCCCGCCCTAACATCGGGTCCTACAATGAGCAGTTCTTC.

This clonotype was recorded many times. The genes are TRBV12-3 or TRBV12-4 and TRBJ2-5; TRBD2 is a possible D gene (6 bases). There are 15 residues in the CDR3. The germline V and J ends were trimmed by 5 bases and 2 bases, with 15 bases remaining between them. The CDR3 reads CASSRWDGGQETQYF. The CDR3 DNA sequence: TGTGCCAGCAGTCGTTGGGACGGGGGACAAGAGACCCAGTACTTC.

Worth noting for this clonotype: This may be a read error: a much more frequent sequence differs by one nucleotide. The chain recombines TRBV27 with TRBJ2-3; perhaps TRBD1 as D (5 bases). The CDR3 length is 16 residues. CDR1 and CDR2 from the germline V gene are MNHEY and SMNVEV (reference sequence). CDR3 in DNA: TGTGACAGCAGTTTATTCGCAGGGATGGGGACAGATACGCAGTATTTT. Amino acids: CDSSLFAGMGTDTQYF.

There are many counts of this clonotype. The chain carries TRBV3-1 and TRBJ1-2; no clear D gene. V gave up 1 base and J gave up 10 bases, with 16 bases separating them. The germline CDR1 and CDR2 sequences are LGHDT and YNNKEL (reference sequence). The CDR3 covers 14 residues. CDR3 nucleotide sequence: TGTGCCAGCAGCCAAGGACACCGGGAAAGTGTCTACACCTTC. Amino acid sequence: CASSQGHRESVYTF.

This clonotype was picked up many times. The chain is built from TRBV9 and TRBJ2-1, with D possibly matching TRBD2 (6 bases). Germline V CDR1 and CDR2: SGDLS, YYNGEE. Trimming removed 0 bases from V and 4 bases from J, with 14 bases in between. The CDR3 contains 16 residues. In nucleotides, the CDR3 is TGTGCCAGCAGCGTAGGGACTACACATAGTTACAATGAGCAGTTCTTC. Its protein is CASSVGTTHSYNEQFF. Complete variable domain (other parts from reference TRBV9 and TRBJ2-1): DSGVTQTPKHLITATGQRVTLRCSPRSGDLSVYWYQQSLDQGLQFLIQYYNGEERAKGNILERFSAQQFPDLHSELNLSSLELGDSALYFCASSVGTTHSYNEQFFGPGTRLTVL.

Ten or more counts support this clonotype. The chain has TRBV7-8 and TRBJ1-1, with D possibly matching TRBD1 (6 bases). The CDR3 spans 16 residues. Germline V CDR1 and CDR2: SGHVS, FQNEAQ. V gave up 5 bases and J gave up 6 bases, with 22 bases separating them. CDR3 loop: CASSIPTGRGTAEAFF. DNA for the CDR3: TGTGCCAGCAGCATCCCGACAGGCCGAGGTACGGCTGAAGCTTTCTTT.

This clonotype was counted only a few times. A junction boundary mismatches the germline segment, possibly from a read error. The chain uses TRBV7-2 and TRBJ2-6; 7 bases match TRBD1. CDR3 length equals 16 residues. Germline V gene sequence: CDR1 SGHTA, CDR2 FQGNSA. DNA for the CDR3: TGTGCCAGCAGCCCACAGGGGTACTCTGGGGCCAACGGCCTGACTTTC. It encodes CASSPQGYSGANGLTF. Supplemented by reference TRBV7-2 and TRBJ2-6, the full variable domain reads GAGVSQSPSNKVTEKGKDVELRCDPISGHTALYWYRQSLGQGLEFLIYFQGNSAPDKSGLPSDRFSAERTGGSVSTLTIQRTQQEDSAVYLCASSPQGYSGANGLTFGAGSRLTVL.

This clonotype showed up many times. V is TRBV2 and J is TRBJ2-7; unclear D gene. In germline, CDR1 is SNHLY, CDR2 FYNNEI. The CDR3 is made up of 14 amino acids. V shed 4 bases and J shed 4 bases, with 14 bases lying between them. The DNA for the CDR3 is TGTGCCAGCAGTGTCAGCGTTTCTCGGTACGAGCAGTACTTC. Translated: CASSVSVSRYEQYF. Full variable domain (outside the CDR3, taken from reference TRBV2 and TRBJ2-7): EPEVTQTPSHQVTQMGQEVILRCVPISNHLYFYWYRQILGQKVEFLVSFYNNEISEKSEIFDDQFSVERPDGSNFTLKIRSTKLEDSAMYFCASSVSVSRYEQYFGPGTRLTVT.

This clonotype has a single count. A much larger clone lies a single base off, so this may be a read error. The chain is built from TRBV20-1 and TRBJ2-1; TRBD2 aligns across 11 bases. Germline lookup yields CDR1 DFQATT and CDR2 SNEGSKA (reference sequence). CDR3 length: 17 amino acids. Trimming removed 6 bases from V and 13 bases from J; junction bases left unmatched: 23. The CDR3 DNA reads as TGCAGTGCCCCCTGGCTGGGGCAACTAGCGGGAGCGGTTGACCAGTTCTTC. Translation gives CSAPWLGQLAGAVDQFF.

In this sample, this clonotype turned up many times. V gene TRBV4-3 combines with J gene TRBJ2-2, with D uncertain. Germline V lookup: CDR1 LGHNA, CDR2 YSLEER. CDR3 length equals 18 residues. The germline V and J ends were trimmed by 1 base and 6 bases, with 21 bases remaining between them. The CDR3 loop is CASSQASAVSRWAGELFF. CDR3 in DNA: TGCGCCAGCAGCCAAGCGAGTGCGGTCTCGAGATGGGCCGGGGAGCTGTTTTTT.

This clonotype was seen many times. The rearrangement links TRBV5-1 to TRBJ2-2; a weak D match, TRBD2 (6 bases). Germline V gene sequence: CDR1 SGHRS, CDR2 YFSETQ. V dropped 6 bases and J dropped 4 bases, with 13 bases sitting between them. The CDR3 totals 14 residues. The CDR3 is CASTRGRSTGELFF. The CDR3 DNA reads TGCGCCAGCACTCGTGGGAGGAGCACCGGGGAGCTGTTTTTT.

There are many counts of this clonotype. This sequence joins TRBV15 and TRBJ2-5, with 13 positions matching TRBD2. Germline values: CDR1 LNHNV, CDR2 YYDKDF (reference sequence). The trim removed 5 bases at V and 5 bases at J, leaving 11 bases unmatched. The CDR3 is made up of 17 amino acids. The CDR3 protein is CATSAGLAGVLEETQYF. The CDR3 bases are TGTGCCACCAGCGCAGGACTAGCGGGAGTTCTGGAGGAGACCCAGTACTTC.

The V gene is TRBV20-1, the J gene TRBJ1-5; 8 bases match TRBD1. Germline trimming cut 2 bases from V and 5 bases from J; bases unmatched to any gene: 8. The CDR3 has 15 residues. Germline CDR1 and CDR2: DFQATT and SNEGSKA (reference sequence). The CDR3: CSARPQGARDQPQHF. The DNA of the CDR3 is TGCAGTGCTAGACCCCAGGGGGCAAGGGATCAGCCCCAGCATTTT.

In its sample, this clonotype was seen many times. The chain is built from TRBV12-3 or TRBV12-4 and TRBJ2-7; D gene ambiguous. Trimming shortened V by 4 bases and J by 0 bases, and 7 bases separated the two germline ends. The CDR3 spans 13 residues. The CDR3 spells CASSSRFSYEQYF. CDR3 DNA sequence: TGTGCCAGCAGTTCACGGTTCTCCTACGAGCAGTACTTC.

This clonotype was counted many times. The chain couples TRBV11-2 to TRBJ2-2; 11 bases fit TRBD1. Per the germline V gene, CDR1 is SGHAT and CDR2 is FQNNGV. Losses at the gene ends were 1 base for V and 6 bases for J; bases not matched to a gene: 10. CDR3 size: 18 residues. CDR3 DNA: TGTGCCAGCAGCTTAGTTTCTGGACAGGGGGCGCAGGCCGGGGAGCTGTTTTTT. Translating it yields CASSLVSGQGAQAGELFF.

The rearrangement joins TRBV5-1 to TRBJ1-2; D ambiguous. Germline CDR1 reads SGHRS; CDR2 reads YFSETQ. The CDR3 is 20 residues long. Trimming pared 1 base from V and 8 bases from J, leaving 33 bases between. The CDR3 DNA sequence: TGCGCCAGCAGCTTGCTTTCTCAACGGGTGGGGTCCCTCCATTCAAGCGGCTACACCTTC. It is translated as CASSLLSQRVGSLHSSGYTF.

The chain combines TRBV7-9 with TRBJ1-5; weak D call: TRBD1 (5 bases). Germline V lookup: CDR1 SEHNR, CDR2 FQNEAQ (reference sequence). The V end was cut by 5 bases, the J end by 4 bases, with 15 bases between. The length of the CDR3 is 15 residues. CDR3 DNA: TGTGCCAGCAGCGGGTCGGGGGGTTGGAATCAGCCCCAGCATTTT. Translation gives CASSGSGGWNQPQHF.

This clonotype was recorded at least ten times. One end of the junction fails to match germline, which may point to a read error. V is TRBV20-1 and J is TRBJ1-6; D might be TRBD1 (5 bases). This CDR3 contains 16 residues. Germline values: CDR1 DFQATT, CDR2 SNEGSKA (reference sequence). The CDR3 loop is CSAVPGRSSYNSPLHF. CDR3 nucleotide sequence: TGCAGTGCTGTCCCAGGGAGAAGCTCCTATAATTCCCCCCTCCACTTT.

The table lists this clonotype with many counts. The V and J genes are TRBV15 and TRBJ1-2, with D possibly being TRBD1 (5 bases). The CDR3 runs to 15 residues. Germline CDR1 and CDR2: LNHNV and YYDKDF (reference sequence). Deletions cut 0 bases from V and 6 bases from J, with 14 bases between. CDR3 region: CATSRDKGLGHGYTF. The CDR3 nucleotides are TGTGCCACCAGCAGAGATAAAGGACTGGGGCATGGCTACACCTTC.

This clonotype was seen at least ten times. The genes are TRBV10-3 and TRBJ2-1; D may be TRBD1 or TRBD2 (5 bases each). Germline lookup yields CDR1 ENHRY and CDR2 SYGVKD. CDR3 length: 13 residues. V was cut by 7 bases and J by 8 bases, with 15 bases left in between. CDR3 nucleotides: TGTGCCATCAATGGGTTCCGGGACGATGAGCAGTTCTTC. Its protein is CAINGFRDDEQFF.